One and the same sample provided the 9 T cell receptor beta chains below, sequenced in a study of blood T cells in healthy people across ages. Combining a sample-barcoded 5' primer with a J-beta primer mix, a second PCR ran for about 7 to 11 cycles. TCRdb re-called the 5' RACE reads through MiXCR, storing one row per CDR3 protein. The sample shows approximately 1.5 million distinct CDR3 sequences, about 45% of them seen only once. The sample taken for sequencing was blood. The source is a woman younger than 35 in good health.

V and J are TRBV28 and TRBJ2-3; 12 bases line up with TRBD2. J was trimmed by 5 bases and V by 4 bases; bases with no gene match: 10. Germline CDR1 is MDHEN and CDR2 is SYDVKM. CDR3 length: 17 residues. The chain's CDR3 is CASSSPTSGRLGDTQYF. The CDR3 bases are TGTGCCAGCAGTTCTCCGACTAGCGGGAGATTGGGAGATACGCAGTATTTT.

The CDR3 bases are TGTGCCAGCAGTTCGGGGTCCCCCCTTGGCGGGGAGCTGTTTTTT. Amino acid sequence: CASSSGSPLGGELFF. This chain joins TRBV7-9 and TRBJ2-2, with D tentatively TRBD2 (5 bases). With 6 bases removed from V and 7 bases from J, the gap between germline ends came to 18 bases. The germline V gene has CDR1 SEHNR and CDR2 FQNEAQ (reference sequence). This CDR3 is built from 15 residues. Looking up the rest from reference TRBV7-9 and TRBJ2-2 gives the full variable domain: DTGVSQNPRHKITKRGQNVTFRCDPISEHNRLYWYRQTLGQGPEFLTYFQNEAQLEKSRLLSDRFSAERPKGSFSTLEIQRTEQGDSAMYLCASSSGSPLGGELFFGEGSRLTVL.

This clonotype was seen many times. V is TRBV9 and J is TRBJ2-7; maybe TRBD2 (7 bases). This CDR3 has 14 amino acids. Germline assignment: CDR1 SGDLS and CDR2 YYNGEE. V lost 2 bases to trimming and J lost 3 bases, with 12 bases between them. The CDR3: CASSVGGGVYEQYF. For the CDR3, the DNA is TGTGCCAGCAGCGTGGGGGGGGGCGTCTACGAGCAGTACTTC.

This clonotype was recorded a few times. V and J are TRBV5-1 and TRBJ2-4; 8 bases agree with TRBD2. Trimming took 8 bases from V and 9 from J; bases not matched to a gene: 16. Germline assignment: CDR1 SGHRS and CDR2 YFSETQ. This CDR3 has 15 residues. In DNA form, the CDR3 reads TGCGCCAGTTCCTCGTTATACAGTCGGGGGGGCATTCAGTACTTC. Translating it yields CASSSLYSRGGIQYF.

This clonotype was found many times. This chain links TRBV7-8 with TRBJ2-7; tentative D call: TRBD1 (6 bases). Germline CDR1 is SGHVS and CDR2 is FQNEAQ. The V end lost 5 bases, the J end lost 3 bases, and 14 bases lay between the germline ends. CDR3 length: 14 amino acids. DNA for the CDR3: TGTGCCAGCAGCCGGGCCGGGACAATCTACGAGCAGTACTTC. This codes for CASSRAGTIYEQYF.

This chain joins TRBV15 and TRBJ2-1; D gene unclear. The germline V gene has CDR1 LNHNV and CDR2 YYDKDF (reference sequence). V lost 0 bases, J lost 8 bases, and 11 bases lay in between. The CDR3 length is 14 residues. Here the CDR3 DNA reads TGTGCCACCAGCAGAGAGTCCGGGCGTGATGAGCAGTTCTTC. It specifies CATSRESGRDEQFF.

This CDR3 reads CASSLTRRHEQFF. The DNA for the CDR3 is TGTGCCAGCAGCCTAACTAGGAGGCATGAGCAGTTCTTC. This rearrangement joins TRBV7-2 to TRBJ2-1, with D possibly TRBD2 on 5 matching bases. This CDR3 region has 13 residues. Trimming pared 5 bases from V and 8 bases from J, leaving 13 bases between. Germline V gene lookup returns CDR1 SGHTA and CDR2 FQGNSA. The full variable domain, with the rest looked up from reference TRBV7-2 and TRBJ2-1, is GAGVSQSPSNKVTEKGKDVELRCDPISGHTALYWYRQSLGQGLEFLIYFQGNSAPDKSGLPSDRFSAERTGGSVSTLTIQRTQQEDSAVYLCASSLTRRHEQFFGPGTRLTVL.

With respect to this clonotype: The junction and the germline gene differ at one end; a read error may be behind it. The J gene is TRBJ1-6, the V gene TRBV27, with D unresolved. Germline V gives CDR1 MNHEY, CDR2 SMNVEV (reference sequence). The length of the CDR3 is 12 residues. The CDR3 is CASSSFNSPPHF. CDR3 coding DNA: TGTGCCAGCAGTTCCTTTAATTCGCCCCCCCACTTT.

Written as DNA, the CDR3 is TGTGCCAGCAGCAGTGGGACTACGGGTGAGCAGTTCTTC. Encoded protein: CASSSGTTGEQFF. The rearrangement links TRBV11-2 to TRBJ2-1; 7 bases line up with TRBD2. J gave up 9 bases and V 5 bases, and 7 bases lay outside the gene matches. The CDR3 spans 13 residues. CDR1 is SGHAT, CDR2 FQNNGV, per germline.